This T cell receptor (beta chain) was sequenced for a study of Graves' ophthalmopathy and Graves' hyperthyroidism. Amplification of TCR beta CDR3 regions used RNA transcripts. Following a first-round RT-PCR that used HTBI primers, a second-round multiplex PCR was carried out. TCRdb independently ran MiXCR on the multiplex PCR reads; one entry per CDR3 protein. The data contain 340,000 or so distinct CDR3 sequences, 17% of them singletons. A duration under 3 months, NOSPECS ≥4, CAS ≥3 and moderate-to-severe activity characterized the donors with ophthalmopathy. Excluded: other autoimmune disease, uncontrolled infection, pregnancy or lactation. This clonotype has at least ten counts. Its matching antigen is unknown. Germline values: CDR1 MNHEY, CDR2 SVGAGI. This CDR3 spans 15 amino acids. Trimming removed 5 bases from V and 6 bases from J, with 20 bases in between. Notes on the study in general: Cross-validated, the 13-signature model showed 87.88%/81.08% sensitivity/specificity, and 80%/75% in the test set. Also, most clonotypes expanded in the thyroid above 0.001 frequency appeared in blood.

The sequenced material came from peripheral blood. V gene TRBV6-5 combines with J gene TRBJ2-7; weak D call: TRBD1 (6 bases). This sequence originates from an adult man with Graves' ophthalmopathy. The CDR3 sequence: CASSTSGTPLVEQYF. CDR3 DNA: TGTGCCAGCAGTACCTCCGGGACACCCTTGGTCGAGCAGTACTTC.